The 6 T cell receptor beta chains presented below share a single source sample, sequenced in a study of cytomegalovirus exposure and HLA in healthy donors. PCR involved 60 Vbeta and 13 Jbeta primers. Using immunoSEQ multiplex PCR, the repertoire was profiled, and TCRdb retains in-frame clones only, with some absent. The sample holds some 180,000 clones; around 80% are singletons and the top ten take around 1.4%. The sample was PBMCs. These receptors all come from a girl aged 10-17 years in good health and CMV-seropositive.

V is TRBV6-1 and J is TRBJ2-5; TRBD1 aligns across 8 bases. The CDR3 totals 16 residues. Germline V gene data show CDR1 as MNHNS and CDR2 as SASEGT. V was clipped by 4 bases and J by 0 bases; unmatched bases: 7. DNA for the CDR3: TGTGCCAGCAGTGTCAGGACAGGGAGGTACCAAGAGACCCAGTACTTC. Translated: CASSVRTGRYQETQYF.

The chain recombines TRBV20-1 with TRBJ1-1, with D perhaps matching TRBD1 (6 bases). V was shortened by 3 bases and J by 8 bases, with 10 bases between the two germline ends. Germline CDR1 and CDR2: DFQATT and SNEGSKA (reference sequence). The CDR3 sequence is 11 residues long. The CDR3 region has the DNA TGCAGTGCTAGGTGGACAGCCGAAGCTTTCTTT. Protein product: CSARWTAEAFF.

V gene TRBV5-4 combines with J gene TRBJ2-7; D is ambiguous. In germline, CDR1 is SGHNT, CDR2 YYREEE (reference sequence). Trimming left V 3 bases short and J 0 bases short, with 13 bases between. The CDR3 loop spans 15 amino acids. The CDR3 loop reads CASSSFLNSSYEQYF. For the CDR3, the DNA is TGTGCCAGCAGCTCCTTCCTAAACAGCTCCTACGAGCAGTACTTC.

The rearrangement joins TRBV6-6 to TRBJ2-5, with 9 bases identical to TRBD1. CDR1 and CDR2 from the germline V gene are MNHNY and SVGAGI (reference sequence). This CDR3 region has 13 residues. Trimming cost V 5 bases and J 5 bases; bases outside gene matches: 3. CDR3 residues: CASSGGQGETQYF. CDR3 DNA sequence: TGTGCCAGCAGTGGAGGACAGGGGGAGACCCAGTACTTC.

The V and J genes are TRBV25-1 and TRBJ2-1, with 13 bases identical to TRBD2. J gave up 0 bases and V 7 bases, and 9 bases lay outside the gene matches. CDR3 length equals 18 residues. CDR1 MGHDK and CDR2 SYGVNS come from the germline V gene. CDR3 in amino acids: CASTRLAGGLSSYNEQFF. The CDR3, as DNA: TGTGCCAGCACACGACTAGCGGGAGGTTTAAGCTCCTACAATGAGCAGTTCTTC. Full variable domain (missing parts from reference TRBV25-1 and TRBJ2-1): EADIYQTPRYLVIGTGKKITLECSQTMGHDKMYWYQQDPGMELHLIHYSYGVNSTEKGDLSSESTVSRIRTEHFPLTLESARPSHTSQYLCASTRLAGGLSSYNEQFFGPGTRLTVL.

The chain combines TRBV19 with TRBJ2-5, with 8 positions matching TRBD2. Germline trimming cut 7 bases from V and 4 bases from J; bases unmatched to any gene: 8. The germline V gene encodes CDR1 LNHDA and CDR2 SQIVND (reference sequence). The CDR3 has 14 amino acids. CDR3 in DNA: TGTGCCAGTACGGGAGCGGGAGTATCAGAGACCCAGTACTTC. Translation: CASTGAGVSETQYF.